Described below is a single T cell receptor (beta chain) sequence and its context. Source study methods: Researchers report that nucleated cell counts were estimated from reference gene primer amplification. Data came from immunoSEQ multiplex PCR; TCRdb stores just in-frame clones and leaves some out. The V and J calls and clone size were taken over from that table, and D and trimming were inferred from the DNA. The sample yields roughly 70,000 clones, about 88% seen once. Trimming pared 0 bases from V and 0 bases from J, leaving 10 bases between. The germline CDR1 and CDR2 sequences are SGDLS and YYNGEE. There are 17 residues in the CDR3. This record comes from a study of blood T cell repertoires in COVID-19. Study-wide context: Both acute and convalescent COVID-19 samples were obtained from the United States, Italy and Spain. PBMCs, B-cell-depleted T cells, or T cells were the source of the cDNA or gDNA that made up the material.

The sequenced sample was peripheral blood. This sequence originates from a man aged 70 or older with acute or convalescent COVID-19. The gene calls are TRBV9 and TRBJ1-6; weak D call: TRBD1 (5 bases). CDR3 bases: TGTGCCAGCAGCGTAGAACCCGACAGCTCCTATAATTCACCCCTCCACTTT. Translating it yields CASSVEPDSSYNSPLHF. Full variable domain (remainder filled in from reference TRBV9 and TRBJ1-6): DSGVTQTPKHLITATGQRVTLRCSPRSGDLSVYWYQQSLDQGLQFLIQYYNGEERAKGNILERFSAQQFPDLHSELNLSSLELGDSALYFCASSVEPDSSYNSPLHFGNGTRLTVT.